Listed below are T cell receptor beta chains from one sample, sequenced in a study of blood T cell repertoires in COVID-19. TCRdb's table, derived via immunoSEQ multiplex PCR, lists solely in-frame clones and lacks some. The profile shows more than 200,000 clones, about 85% of them singletons. The sequenced material came from peripheral blood. The receptors were gathered from an elderly woman with COVID-19, enrolled during active disease. The CDR3 runs from the conserved cysteine through the conserved F or W.

>TRBV7-6|TRBJ2-5
CASSSTSGGGWETQYF
>TRBV27|TRBJ2-3
CASRGLAGGFTDTQYF
>TRBV6-6|TRBJ2-1
CASSLTGGKNEQFF
>TRBV7-3|TRBJ1-2
CASSLQGYGYTF
>TRBV6-6|TRBJ1-3
CASSYSGSSGNTIYF
>TRBV7-9|TRBJ1-1
CAAKGAGRLWDTEAFF
>TRBV29-1|TRBJ2-5
CSVESRGQETQYF
>TRBV21-1|TRBJ1-5
CASSLSGPPSNQPQHF
>TRBV10-1|TRBJ1-6
CASQVRFEFPRNPLHF
>TRBV30|TRBJ1-1
CAWRQGGTEAFF
>TRBV19|TRBJ1-2
CASNRGSDYGYTF
>TRBV4-2|TRBJ2-5
CASSQTSGSKETQYF
>TRBV6-5|TRBJ2-2
CASNFRGPNTGELFF
>TRBV5-4|TRBJ2-1
CASPGGGGQSYNEQFF
>TRBV19|TRBJ2-1
CASSIWEGNEQFF
>TRBV28|TRBJ1-5
CASRPGTGVGNQPQHF
>TRBV3-1/TRBV3-2|TRBJ1-1
CASTRKGPGTEAFF
>TRBV9|TRBJ1-6
CASSGSRVRSYNSPLHF
>TRBV10-3|TRBJ1-1
CAIWDRGGLTEAFF
>TRBV5-1|TRBJ2-5
CASRPGTTTTETQYF
>TRBV7-9|TRBJ2-4
CASSTPGNIQYF
>TRBV7-2|TRBJ2-1
CASSLKGRDFSYNEQFF
>TRBV12-3/TRBV12-4|TRBJ1-2
CASSLGSFGGYTF
>TRBV10-2|TRBJ1-3
CASSEQGPGNTIYF
>TRBV9|TRBJ2-7
CASSPSLGAYEQYF
>TRBV28|TRBJ2-7
CASSLGLPYEQYF
>TRBV6-5|TRBJ1-5
CASGQLLSNQPQHF
>TRBV10-3|TRBJ2-1
CAIKEGALLNEQFF
>TRBV30|TRBJ2-4
CAWSEGNRGSNIQYF
>TRBV15|TRBJ1-5
CATSRDPGNQPQHF
>TRBV18|TRBJ2-1
CASSPGTSGGLNEQFF
>TRBV5-6|TRBJ1-1
CASSSGTGGSNTEAFF
>TRBV15|TRBJ2-7
CATSREEGSSYEQYF
>TRBV2|TRBJ1-4
CASRDRTGPDF
>TRBV20-1|TRBJ1-2
CSVWGQDGYTF
>TRBV18|TRBJ1-2
CASSPGQGYYGYTF
>TRBV7-6|TRBJ1-1
CASSAPVTGENTEAFF
>TRBV27|TRBJ1-2
CASSLEGQGAIYGYTF
>TRBV28|TRBJ1-2
CASKDPGHYGYTF
>TRBV19|TRBJ2-3
CASSMGLAGDPSRLRTDTQYF
>TRBV11-3|TRBJ2-2
CASSSPGGTGELFF
>TRBV10-3|TRBJ2-3
CATHRGDRITDTQYF
>TRBV6-5|TRBJ1-2
CASSLPKGANYGYTF
>TRBV5-1|TRBJ2-3
CASDLAGNTDTQYF
>TRBV6-6|TRBJ2-2
CASSIRELFF
>TRBV5-1|TRBJ2-1
CASSLVGTGTYNEQFF
>TRBV6-5|TRBJ1-1
CASSSPRGAEAFF
>TRBV5-6|TRBJ1-2
CASSRAGKANYGYTF
>TRBV28|TRBJ1-2
CASRGGQRFNYGYTF
>TRBV19|TRBJ2-5
CASSTLRDRASTQYF
>TRBV9|TRBJ2-1
CASSVSGESTYNEQFF
>TRBV7-8|TRBJ1-1
CASSLVRGGNTEAFF
>TRBV29-1|TRBJ2-1
CSVPGRGSYNEQFF
>TRBV2|TRBJ1-3
CASRDGQGAANTIYF
>TRBV9|TRBJ1-3
CASSVGDRRGASGNTIYF
>TRBV28|TRBJ1-4
CASSLSQAEKLFF
>TRBV6-6|TRBJ1-1
CASNPLGGRTEAFF
>TRBV19|TRBJ2-1
CASSPTSRTEGEQFF
>TRBV5-5|TRBJ2-7
CASSLVLAGGMGEQYF